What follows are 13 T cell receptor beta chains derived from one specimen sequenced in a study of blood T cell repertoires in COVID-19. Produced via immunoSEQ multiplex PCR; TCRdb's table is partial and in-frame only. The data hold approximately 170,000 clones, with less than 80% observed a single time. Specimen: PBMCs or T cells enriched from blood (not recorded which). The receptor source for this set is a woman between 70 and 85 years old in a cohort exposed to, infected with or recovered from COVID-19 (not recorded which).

CDR3 loop: CASSFSGSSYEQYF. Here the CDR3 DNA reads TGTGCCAGCAGCTTTAGCGGGAGCTCCTACGAGCAGTACTTC. The J gene is TRBJ2-7, the V gene TRBV7-9; 9 nucleotides line up with TRBD2. The germline V gene has CDR1 SEHNR and CDR2 FQNEAQ (reference sequence). V was clipped by 3 bases and J by 0 bases; unmatched bases: 0. CDR3 length: 14 amino acids.

The CDR3: CATLDRIDQPQHF. The CDR3 DNA reads as TGTGCCACCCTGGACAGGATCGATCAGCCCCAGCATTTT. This chain links TRBV10-3 with TRBJ1-5; 7 nucleotides line up with TRBD1. This CDR3 is 13 amino acids long. V was pared by 10 bases and J by 5 bases, with 8 bases of the junction left unmatched. Germline V lookup: CDR1 ENHRY, CDR2 SYGVKD.

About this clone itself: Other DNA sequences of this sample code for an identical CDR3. The CDR3 sequence is CASSVGDRGGETQYF. DNA for the CDR3: TGTGCCAGCAGCGTAGGGGACAGGGGAGGTGAGACCCAGTACTTC. The genes are TRBV9 and TRBJ2-5; TRBD1 matches 10 bases. With 0 bases clipped from V and 5 bases from J, the junction kept 4 bases outside the gene matches. The CDR3 has 15 residues. Germline V lookup: CDR1 SGDLS, CDR2 YYNGEE. The whole variable domain, filled in from reference TRBV9 and TRBJ2-5, reads DSGVTQTPKHLITATGQRVTLRCSPRSGDLSVYWYQQSLDQGLQFLIQYYNGEERAKGNILERFSAQQFPDLHSELNLSSLELGDSALYFCASSVGDRGGETQYFGPGTRLLVL.

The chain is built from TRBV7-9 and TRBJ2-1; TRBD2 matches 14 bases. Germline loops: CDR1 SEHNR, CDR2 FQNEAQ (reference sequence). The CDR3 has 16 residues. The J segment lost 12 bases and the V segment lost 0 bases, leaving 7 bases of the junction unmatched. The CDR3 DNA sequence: TGTGCCAGCAGCTTAGCCCCGGGACTAGCGGGAGTTGGGCAGTTCTTC. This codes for CASSLAPGLAGVGQFF. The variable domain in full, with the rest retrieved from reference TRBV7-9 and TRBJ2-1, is DTGVSQNPRHKITKRGQNVTFRCDPISEHNRLYWYRQTLGQGPEFLTYFQNEAQLEKSRLLSDRFSAERPKGSFSTLEIQRTEQGDSAMYLCASSLAPGLAGVGQFFGPGTRLTVL.

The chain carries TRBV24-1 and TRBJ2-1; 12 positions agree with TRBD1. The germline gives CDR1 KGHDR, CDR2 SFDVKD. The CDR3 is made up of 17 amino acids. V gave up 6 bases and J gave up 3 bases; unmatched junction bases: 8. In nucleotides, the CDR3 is TGTGCCACCAGTCCTCCCGGGACAGGGGGCCACTACAATGAGCAGTTCTTC. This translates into CATSPPGTGGHYNEQFF.

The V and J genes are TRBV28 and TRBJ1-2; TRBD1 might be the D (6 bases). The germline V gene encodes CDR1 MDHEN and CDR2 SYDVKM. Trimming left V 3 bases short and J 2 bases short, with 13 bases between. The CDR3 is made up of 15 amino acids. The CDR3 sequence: CASSFHRQANYGYTF. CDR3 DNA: TGTGCCAGCAGTTTCCATAGACAGGCCAACTATGGCTACACCTTC.

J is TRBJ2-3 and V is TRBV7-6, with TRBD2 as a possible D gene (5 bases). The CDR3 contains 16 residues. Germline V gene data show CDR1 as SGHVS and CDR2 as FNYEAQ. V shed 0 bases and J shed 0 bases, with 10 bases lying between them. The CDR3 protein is CASSLALDWSTDTQYF. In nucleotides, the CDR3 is TGTGCCAGCAGCTTAGCCCTGGACTGGAGCACAGATACGCAGTATTTT.

The CDR3 region is CASTYKIDSTYEQYF. The DNA of the CDR3 is TGTGCCAGCACATATAAAATCGACTCCACCTACGAGCAGTACTTC. The chain has TRBV2 and TRBJ2-7, with D unclear. V dropped 7 bases and J dropped 2 bases, with 18 bases sitting between them. CDR1 and CDR2 (germline): SNHLY, FYNNEI. The CDR3 is 15 residues long. Filled out from reference TRBV2 and TRBJ2-7, the complete variable domain reads EPEVTQTPSHQVTQMGQEVILRCVPISNHLYFYWYRQILGQKVEFLVSFYNNEISEKSEIFDDQFSVERPDGSNFTLKIRSTKLEDSAMYFCASTYKIDSTYEQYFGPGTRLTVT.

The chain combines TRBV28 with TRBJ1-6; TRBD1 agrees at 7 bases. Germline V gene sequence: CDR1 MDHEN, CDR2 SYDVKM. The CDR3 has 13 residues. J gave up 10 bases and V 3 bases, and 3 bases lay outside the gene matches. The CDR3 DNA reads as TGTGCCAGCAGTTTCGACAGGGAGTCACCCCTCCACTTT. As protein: CASSFDRESPLHF. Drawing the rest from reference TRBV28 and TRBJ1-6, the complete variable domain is DVKVTQSSRYLVKRTGEKVFLECVQDMDHENMFWYRQDPGLGLRLIYFSYDVKMKEKGDIPEGYSVSREKKERFSLILESASTNQTSMYLCASSFDRESPLHFGNGTRLTVT.

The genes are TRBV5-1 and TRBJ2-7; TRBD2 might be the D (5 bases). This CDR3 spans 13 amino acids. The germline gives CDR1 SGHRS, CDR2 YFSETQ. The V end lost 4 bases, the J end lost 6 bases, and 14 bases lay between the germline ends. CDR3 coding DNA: TGCGCCAGCAGCCCCCAGACGGACTCCGAGCAGTACTTC. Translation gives CASSPQTDSEQYF.

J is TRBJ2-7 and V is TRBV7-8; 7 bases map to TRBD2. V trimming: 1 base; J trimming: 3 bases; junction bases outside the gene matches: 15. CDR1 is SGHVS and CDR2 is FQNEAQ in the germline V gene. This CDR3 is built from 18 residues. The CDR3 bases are TGTGCCAGCAGCTTAGAGGCGGGAGTCCCCCCTGAATACTACGAGCAGTACTTC. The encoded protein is CASSLEAGVPPEYYEQYF.

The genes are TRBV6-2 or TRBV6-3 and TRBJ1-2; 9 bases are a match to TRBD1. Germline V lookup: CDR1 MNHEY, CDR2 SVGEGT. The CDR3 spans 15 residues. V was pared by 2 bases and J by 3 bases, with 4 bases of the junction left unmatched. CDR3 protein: CASSYPGQGDYGYTF. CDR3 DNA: TGTGCCAGCAGTTACCCGGGACAGGGTGACTATGGCTACACCTTC.

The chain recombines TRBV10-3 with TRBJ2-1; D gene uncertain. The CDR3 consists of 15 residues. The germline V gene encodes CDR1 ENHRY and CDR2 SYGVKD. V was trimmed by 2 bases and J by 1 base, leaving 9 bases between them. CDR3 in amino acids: CAISELSTSYNEQFF. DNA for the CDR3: TGTGCCATCAGTGAGCTGAGCACGTCCTACAATGAGCAGTTCTTC.